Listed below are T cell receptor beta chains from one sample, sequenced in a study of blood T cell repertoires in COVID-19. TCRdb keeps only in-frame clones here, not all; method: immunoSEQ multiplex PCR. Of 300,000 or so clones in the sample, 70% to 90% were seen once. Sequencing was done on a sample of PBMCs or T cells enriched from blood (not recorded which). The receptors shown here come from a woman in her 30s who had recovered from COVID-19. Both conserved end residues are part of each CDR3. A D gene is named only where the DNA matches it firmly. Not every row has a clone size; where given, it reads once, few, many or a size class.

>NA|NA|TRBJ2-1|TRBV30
CAWSVRWGGDNEQFF
TGTGCCTGGAGTGTACGATGGGGCGGGGACAATGAGCAGTTCTTC
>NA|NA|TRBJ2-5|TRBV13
CASSPQEEETQYF
TGTGCCAGCAGCCCACAAGAGGAAGAGACCCAGTACTTC
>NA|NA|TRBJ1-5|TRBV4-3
CASSPAGGNQPQHF
TGCGCCAGCAGCCCGGCCGGGGGCAATCAGCCCCAGCATTTT
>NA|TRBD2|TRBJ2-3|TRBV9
CASSSSPGRGTDTQYF
TGTGCCAGCAGCTCCTCCCCGGGGAGGGGCACAGATACGCAGTATTTT
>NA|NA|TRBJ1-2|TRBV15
CATSGGIGAQSKGDGYTF
TGTGCCACCAGCGGGGGAATCGGGGCGCAATCAAAGGGGGATGGCTACACCTTC
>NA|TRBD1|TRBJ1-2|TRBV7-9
CASSLDLQGFGGYGYTF
TGTGCCAGCAGCTTAGACTTACAGGGGTTTGGTGGCTATGGCTACACCTTC
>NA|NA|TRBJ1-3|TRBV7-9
CASSLDSPTIYF
TGTGCCAGCAGCTTGGACAGCCCCACCATATATTTT
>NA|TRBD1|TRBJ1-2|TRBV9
CASSVDGRGLYGYTF
TGTGCCAGCAGCGTAGACGGCAGGGGGTTGTATGGCTACACCTTC
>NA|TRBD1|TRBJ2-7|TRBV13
CASSYGSDRGFYEQYF
TGTGCCAGCAGTTACGGCTCGGACAGGGGTTTCTACGAGCAGTACTTC
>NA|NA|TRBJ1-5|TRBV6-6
CASIQGGAQGLQPQHF
TGTGCCAGCATTCAAGGTGGTGCGCAGGGGCTACAGCCCCAGCATTTT
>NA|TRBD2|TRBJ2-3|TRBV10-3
CAISEPGGGADTQYF
TGTGCCATCAGTGAGCCGGGCGGGGGGGCAGATACGCAGTATTTT
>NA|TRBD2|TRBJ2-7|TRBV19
CASSKGLAGALSYEQYF
TGTGCCAGTAGTAAGGGACTAGCGGGGGCTCTTTCCTACGAGCAGTACTTC
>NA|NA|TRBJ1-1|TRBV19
CASSTPGGGTEAFF
TGTGCCAGTAGTACTCCCGGGGGGGGAACTGAAGCTTTCTTT
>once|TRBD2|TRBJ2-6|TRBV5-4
CASSRAGVAANVLTF
TGTGCCAGCAGCCGAGCGGGGGTGGCGGCCAACGTCCTGACTTTC
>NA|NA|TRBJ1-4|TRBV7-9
CASQARGGSEKLFF
TGTGCCAGCCAAGCCCGGGGGGGGAGTGAAAAACTGTTTTTT
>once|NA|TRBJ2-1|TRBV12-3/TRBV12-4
CASRPRDNEQFF
TGTGCCAGCAGGCCCCGGGACAATGAGCAGTTCTTC
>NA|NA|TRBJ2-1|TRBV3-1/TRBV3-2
CASSQLGDEQFF
TGTGCCAGCAGCCAATTGGGAGATGAGCAGTTCTTC
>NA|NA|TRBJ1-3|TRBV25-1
CASSEERTGNTIYF
TGTGCCAGCAGTGAAGAGAGAACTGGAAACACCATATATTTT
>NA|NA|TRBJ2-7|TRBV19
CASSITVTYEQYF
TGTGCCAGTAGTATCACAGTTACCTACGAGCAGTACTTC
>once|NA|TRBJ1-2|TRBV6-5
CASTGLGVGSYGYTF
TGTGCCAGCACCGGTCTGGGCGTAGGGAGCTATGGCTACACCTTC
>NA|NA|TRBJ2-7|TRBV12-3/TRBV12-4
CASSRTVRVEQYF
TGTGCCAGCAGTCGGACAGTTCGTGTCGAGCAGTACTTC
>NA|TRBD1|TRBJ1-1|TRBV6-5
CASRSGQGLTEAFF
TGTGCCAGCAGGTCGGGACAGGGTTTGACTGAAGCTTTCTTT
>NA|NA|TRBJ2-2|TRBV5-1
CASSLRYTGELFF
TGCGCCAGCAGCTTACGGTACACCGGGGAGCTGTTTTTT
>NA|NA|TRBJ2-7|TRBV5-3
CARSLPPRYEQYF
TGTGCCAGAAGCTTGCCCCCGCGTTACGAGCAGTACTTC
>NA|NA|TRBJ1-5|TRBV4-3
CASSQDWGGYQPQHF
TGCGCCAGCAGCCAAGATTGGGGGGGCTATCAGCCCCAGCATTTT
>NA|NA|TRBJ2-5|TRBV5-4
CASSFGGEETQYF
TGTGCCAGCAGCTTCGGCGGGGAGGAGACCCAGTACTTC
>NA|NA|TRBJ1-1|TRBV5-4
CASSLSGGSMNTEAFF
TGTGCCAGCAGCTTGTCTGGGGGGTCAATGAACACTGAAGCTTTCTTT
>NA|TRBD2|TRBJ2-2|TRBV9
CASSVSGGDTGELFF
TGTGCCAGCAGCGTTAGCGGGGGGGACACCGGGGAGCTGTTTTTT
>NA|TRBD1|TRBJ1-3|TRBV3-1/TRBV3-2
CASSRGQGGDTIYF
TGTGCCAGCAGCCGCGGACAGGGGGGGGACACCATATATTTT
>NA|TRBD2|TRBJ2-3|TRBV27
CVPSTSGDSTDTQYF
TGTGTCCCCTCGACTAGCGGGGACAGCACAGATACGCAGTATTTT
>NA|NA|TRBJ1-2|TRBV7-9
CASSPSDSLFYGYTF
TGTGCCAGCAGCCCTAGCGACAGTCTTTTCTATGGCTACACCTTC
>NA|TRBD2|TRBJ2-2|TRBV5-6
CASSLRLAGGSTGELFF
TGTGCCAGCAGCTTGAGACTAGCGGGGGGGAGCACCGGGGAGCTGTTTTTT
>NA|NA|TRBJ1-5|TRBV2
CASSGTGQPQHF
TGTGCCAGCAGCGGCACAGGGCAGCCCCAGCATTTT
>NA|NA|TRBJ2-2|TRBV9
CASSQTGLFTGELFF
TGTGCCAGCAGCCAAACCGGGTTATTCACCGGGGAGCTGTTTTTT
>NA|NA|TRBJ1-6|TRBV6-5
CASSRGGRGGSPLHF
TGTGCCAGCAGCCGTGGGGGCAGGGGCGGATCACCCCTCCACTTT
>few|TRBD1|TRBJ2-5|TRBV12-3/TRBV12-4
CASRQGKGETQYF
TGTGCCAGCAGACAGGGGAAGGGAGAGACCCAGTACTTC
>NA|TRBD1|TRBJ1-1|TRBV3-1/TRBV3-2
CASSQRTGLNTEAFF
TGTGCCAGCAGCCAACGGACAGGCCTGAACACTGAAGCTTTCTTT